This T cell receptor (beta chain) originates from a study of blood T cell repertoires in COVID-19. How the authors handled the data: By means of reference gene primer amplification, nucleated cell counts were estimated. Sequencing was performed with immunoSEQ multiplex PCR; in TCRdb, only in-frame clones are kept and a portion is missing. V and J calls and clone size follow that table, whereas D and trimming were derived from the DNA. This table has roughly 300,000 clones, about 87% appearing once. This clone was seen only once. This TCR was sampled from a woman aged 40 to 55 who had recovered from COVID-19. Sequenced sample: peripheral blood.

CDR3 region: CASSPLGTFPSNQPQHF. The CDR3 DNA reads TGTGCCAGCAGTCCCCTTGGGACATTTCCTAGCAATCAGCCCCAGCATTTT. The rearrangement joins TRBV27 to TRBJ1-5; TRBD1 is a possible D gene (6 bases). V lost 5 bases and J 0 bases, leaving 17 bases between the germline ends. The germline gives CDR1 MNHEY, CDR2 SMNVEV (reference sequence). There are 17 residues in the CDR3.